The clone carrying this T cell receptor (beta chain) was observed at least ten times. TCRdb passed the 5' RACE reads through MiXCR, listing each CDR3 protein once. The table has fewer than 200,000 distinct CDR3 sequences, 15% to 20% seen once. This specimen belongs to a study of CD8 T cells in ankylosing spondylitis. This TCR came from a male donor aged 5 to 30 with ankylosing spondylitis or in good health (not recorded which). The sequenced sample consisted of blood, either unsorted or a sorted T cell fraction (not recorded which).

The CDR3 DNA follows: TGTGCCAGCAGTTTAGATCAGGGCACCTATGGCTACACCTTC. Residues: CASSLDQGTYGYTF. This rearrangement joins TRBV12-3 or TRBV12-4 to TRBJ1-2; D is possibly TRBD1 (5 bases). Trimming removed 1 base from V and 4 bases from J, with 10 bases in between. The CDR3 is made up of 14 amino acids.